A selection of T cell receptor beta chains follows, all from one sample in a study of blood T cell repertoires in COVID-19. The assay was immunoSEQ multiplex PCR, and TCRdb's table has in-frame clones only and misses some. The sample gives approximately 170,000 clones, about 74% of which show up once; 2.5% to 3.5% is in the top ten. The material sequenced was peripheral blood. The receptors originated from an elderly woman with acute or convalescent COVID-19. Each CDR3 is given with its conserved first and last residue. The D gene is left open where the match is weak. Rows give clone size only sometimes, using once, few, many, or a class for an expanded clone.

size: once
D: TRBD2
J: TRBJ2-7
length: 15
V: TRBV5-4
DNA: TGTGCCAGCAGCCATAGGACTAGCGGATCCTACGAGCAGTACTTC
CDR3: CASSHRTSGSYEQYF

size: NA
D: NA
J: TRBJ1-3
length: 13
V: TRBV18
DNA: TGTGCCAGCTCACGAGACTCTGGAAACACCATATATTTT
CDR3: CASSRDSGNTIYF

size: few
D: NA
J: TRBJ1-2
length: 16
V: TRBV6-1
DNA: TGTGCCAGCAGTGAAGCTTTTGGAGGAACTAACTATGGCTACACCTTC
CDR3: CASSEAFGGTNYGYTF

size: NA
D: TRBD1
J: TRBJ2-2
length: 15
V: TRBV7-9
DNA: TGTGCCAGTCCGACGCGGGACAGGACCCCCGGGGAGCTGTTTTTT
CDR3: CASPTRDRTPGELFF

size: NA
D: NA
J: TRBJ2-7
length: 11
V: TRBV30
DNA: TGTGCCTGGTCATGGACAAACGAGCAGTACTTC
CDR3: CAWSWTNEQYF

size: NA
D: NA
J: TRBJ1-6
length: 13
V: TRBV18
DNA: TGTGCCAGCTCACAAAATGAGAATTCACCCCTCCACTTT
CDR3: CASSQNENSPLHF

size: NA
D: NA
J: TRBJ2-2
length: 13
V: TRBV9
DNA: TGTGCCAGCAGCGTAGGGCCTACCGGGGAGCTGTTTTTT
CDR3: CASSVGPTGELFF

size: NA
D: TRBD2
J: TRBJ2-1
length: 15
V: TRBV7-2
DNA: TGTGCCAGCAGCTTTGAAGCGGGAGTCGGCAATGAGCAGTTCTTC
CDR3: CASSFEAGVGNEQFF

size: NA
D: NA
J: TRBJ2-4
length: 14
V: TRBV30
DNA: TGTGCCTGGAGGGAGGGACTAGCCAAAAACATTCAGTACTTC
CDR3: CAWREGLAKNIQYF

size: NA
D: NA
J: TRBJ1-3
length: 16
V: TRBV29-1
DNA: TGCAGCGTTGAAAGTGGACAGCCTAGCTCTGGAAACACCATATATTTT
CDR3: CSVESGQPSSGNTIYF

size: few
D: TRBD2
J: TRBJ2-1
length: 13
V: TRBV7-2
DNA: TGTGCCAGCAGCTTTAGCGGGAGCAGTGAGCAGTTCTTC
CDR3: CASSFSGSSEQFF

size: NA
D: TRBD2
J: TRBJ2-3
length: 17
V: TRBV6-6
DNA: TGTGCCAGCAGCCGACTAGCGGGAGGGGGTAGCACAGATACGCAGTATTTT
CDR3: CASSRLAGGGSTDTQYF

size: NA
D: NA
J: TRBJ2-2
length: 13
V: TRBV10-2
DNA: TGCGCCAGCGCGACGGGGAACACCGGGGAGCTGTTTTTT
CDR3: CASATGNTGELFF

size: few
D: NA
J: TRBJ1-1
length: 14
V: TRBV10-3
DNA: TGTGCCATCAGTGGAACCAGTGAAATTGCTGAAGCTTTCTTT
CDR3: CAISGTSEIAEAFF

size: NA
D: NA
J: TRBJ1-6
length: 15
V: TRBV3-1/TRBV3-2
DNA: TGTGCCAGCAGCCAAGTGGGAGGGTTTGGTTCACCCCTCCACTTT
CDR3: CASSQVGGFGSPLHF

size: NA
D: TRBD1
J: TRBJ2-7
length: 16
V: TRBV3-1/TRBV3-2
DNA: TGTGCCAGCAGCCCCCGACAGGGTTCGTTCTCCTACGAGCAGTACTTC
CDR3: CASSPRQGSFSYEQYF

size: once
D: NA
J: TRBJ2-1
length: 16
V: TRBV9
DNA: TGTGCCAGCAGCCCCTCCCCCAGCGGAATATACAATGAGCAGTTCTTC
CDR3: CASSPSPSGIYNEQFF

size: NA
D: NA
J: TRBJ2-7
length: 16
V: TRBV5-4
DNA: TGTGCCAGCAGCCAAGCACCGGGACATGGGACCTACGAGCAGTACTTC
CDR3: CASSQAPGHGTYEQYF

size: NA
D: NA
J: TRBJ1-1
length: 14
V: TRBV19
DNA: TGTGCCAGTAGTATCTCAAGCATGAACACTGAAGCTTTCTTT
CDR3: CASSISSMNTEAFF

size: many
D: NA
J: TRBJ1-2
length: 14
V: TRBV2
DNA: TGTGCCAGCAGGGGAGGGGGACGAGCCTATGGCTACACCTTC
CDR3: CASRGGGRAYGYTF

size: NA
D: NA
J: TRBJ1-4
length: 15
V: TRBV2
DNA: TGTGCCAGCAGTGAAATCGGCGGTACTAATGAAAAACTGTTTTTT
CDR3: CASSEIGGTNEKLFF

size: NA
D: NA
J: TRBJ2-2
length: 14
V: TRBV30
DNA: TGTGCCTGGAGCCGACAGACTAACACCGGGGAGCTGTTTTTT
CDR3: CAWSRQTNTGELFF

size: few
D: NA
J: TRBJ1-3
length: 14
V: TRBV1
DNA: TGCACCATCGCGAAGACAGGCTCTGGAAACACCATATATTTT
CDR3: CTIAKTGSGNTIYF

size: NA
D: NA
J: TRBJ2-7
length: 14
V: TRBV28
DNA: TGTGCCAGCAGTGATGGGAGCGGCTCCTACGAGCAGTACTTC
CDR3: CASSDGSGSYEQYF

size: NA
D: NA
J: TRBJ1-3
length: 14
V: TRBV5-1
DNA: TGCGCCAGCAGCTTGGAGTCGAGAGGAAACACCATATATTTT
CDR3: CASSLESRGNTIYF

size: NA
D: TRBD2
J: TRBJ2-3
length: 17
V: TRBV7-2
DNA: TGTGCCAGCAGCTTCTTATTAGGTAGCGGGTTTGAGGGTACGCAGTATTTT
CDR3: CASSFLLGSGFEGTQYF

size: NA
D: NA
J: TRBJ2-2
length: 15
V: TRBV27
DNA: TGTGCCAGCAGTTTTAGTCGGGTCGGCACCGGGGAGCTGTTTTTT
CDR3: CASSFSRVGTGELFF

size: NA
D: NA
J: TRBJ1-1
length: 13
V: TRBV18
DNA: TGTGCCAGCTCACCAACTGCGGACACTGAAGCTTTCTTT
CDR3: CASSPTADTEAFF

size: once
D: TRBD1
J: TRBJ1-3
length: 16
V: TRBV30
DNA: TGTGCCTGGAGACAGGGGGCAGCTTCGGGAGGAAACACCATATATTTT
CDR3: CAWRQGAASGGNTIYF

size: NA
D: TRBD2
J: TRBJ2-1
length: 16
V: TRBV18
DNA: TGTGCCAGCTCACCATCTGCGGGAGCCCCCTCCAATGAGCAGTTCTTC
CDR3: CASSPSAGAPSNEQFF

size: NA
D: TRBD2
J: TRBJ2-7
length: 15
V: TRBV6-5
DNA: TGTGCCAGCAGTCCCTCCGGGACCGGGAGGGACGAGCAGTACTTC
CDR3: CASSPSGTGRDEQYF

size: NA
D: NA
J: TRBJ1-1
length: 12
V: TRBV6-5
DNA: TGTGCCAGCAGTTACTGGGGAGCTGAAGCTTTCTTT
CDR3: CASSYWGAEAFF

size: few
D: NA
J: TRBJ2-5
length: 13
V: TRBV5-1
DNA: TGCGCCAGCAGGCCAGGCTCCCAAGAGACCCAGTACTTC
CDR3: CASRPGSQETQYF

size: NA
D: NA
J: TRBJ1-4
length: 15
V: TRBV30
DNA: TGTGCCTGGAGCCCCCCCAGGGGACCTAATGAAAAACTGTTTTTT
CDR3: CAWSPPRGPNEKLFF

size: NA
D: TRBD1
J: TRBJ1-4
length: 18
V: TRBV6-2/TRBV6-3
DNA: TGTGCCAGCAGTTACTCGAGTACAGGGGGCGAAGCTAATGAAAAACTGTTTTTT
CDR3: CASSYSSTGGEANEKLFF

size: NA
D: NA
J: TRBJ1-1
length: 13
V: TRBV9
DNA: TGTGCCAGCAGCGTAGGGGCAGGGGAGAAAGCTTTCTTT
CDR3: CASSVGAGEKAFF

size: NA
D: TRBD1
J: TRBJ1-1
length: 16
V: TRBV5-4
DNA: TGTGCCAGCACCTCCCCCCCGACAGGGGGCTACACTGAAGCTTTCTTT
CDR3: CASTSPPTGGYTEAFF

size: NA
D: NA
J: TRBJ1-1
length: 13
V: TRBV30
DNA: TGTGCCTGGAATATGGGGCTGGACACTGAAGCTTTCTTT
CDR3: CAWNMGLDTEAFF

size: NA
D: NA
J: TRBJ2-1
length: 13
V: TRBV18
DNA: TGTGCCAGCTCACCACAGGGGATCAATGAGCAGTTCTTC
CDR3: CASSPQGINEQFF

size: NA
D: TRBD1
J: TRBJ2-3
length: 15
V: TRBV10-1
DNA: TGCGCCAGCAGTGAGACAGGGGCCTCCCAGGATACGCAGTATTTT
CDR3: CASSETGASQDTQYF

size: once
D: TRBD1
J: TRBJ1-2
length: 15
V: TRBV5-1
DNA: TGCGCCAGCAGGGCCGGGACAGGGACACAAGGCGGCTACACCTTC
CDR3: CASRAGTGTQGGYTF

size: NA
D: TRBD1
J: TRBJ1-5
length: 14
V: TRBV30
DNA: TGTGCCTGGACAGGGGGCCTGAGCAATCAGCCCCAGCATTTT
CDR3: CAWTGGLSNQPQHF

size: NA
D: TRBD2
J: TRBJ2-7
length: 16
V: TRBV7-2
DNA: TGTGCCAGCAGCCCCCGGACTAGCGGGACCCTCGCCGAGCAGTACTTC
CDR3: CASSPRTSGTLAEQYF

size: NA
D: TRBD1
J: TRBJ2-5
length: 15
V: TRBV6-2/TRBV6-3
DNA: TGTGCCAGCAACCCCGACAGGGTAATGGGAGAGACCCAGTACTTC
CDR3: CASNPDRVMGETQYF

size: NA
D: TRBD2
J: TRBJ2-1
length: 13
V: TRBV7-3
DNA: TGTGCCAGCAGCTTAGGGACTAGCGGGTTGCAGTTCTTC
CDR3: CASSLGTSGLQFF